This T cell receptor beta chain is drawn from a study of response to subunit inactivated influenza vaccine. V was cut by 1 base and J by 9 bases, with 12 bases left in between. Germline V gives CDR1 SGHAT, CDR2 FQNNGV. The CDR3 consists of 13 residues. TCRdb analysed the RT-PCR reads with MiXCR anew, one entry per CDR3 protein. The sample yields hundreds of thousands of distinct CDR3 sequences, approximately 7.6% seen once. This clonotype turned up a few times. The specimen was PBMCs from blood, collected around 2 years after vaccination. V and J are TRBV11-2 and TRBJ1-1; TRBD1 is a possible D gene (6 bases). The sequence came from a man aged 45-69 years who received an inactivated influenza vaccine. CDR3 sequence: CASSLVATGQAFF. The CDR3 bases are TGTGCCAGCAGCTTAGTCGCGACAGGACAAGCTTTCTTT.